This TCR beta chain was profiled in a study of T cells in Graves' hyperthyroidism and ophthalmopathy. Study as a whole: Before treatment of any kind, peripheral blood was taken at initial diagnosis. Study-wide findings and caveats: Ophthalmopathy was predicted by the model a median of approximately 6.6 months ahead of onset. In the analysis, a 13 V-J model separated ophthalmopathy from stable hyperthyroidism.

The CDR3 length is 13 residues. Germline assignment: CDR1 MGHRA and CDR2 YSYEKL. V dropped 5 bases and J dropped 5; count of bases not matched to a gene: 6. Researchers took RNA transcripts and amplified the TCR beta CDR3 regions from them. During a first-round RT-PCR of the TCR CDR3, the HTBI primer set was used. In TCRdb, the multiplex PCR reads were re-called with MiXCR into one record per CDR3 protein. This table has hundreds of thousands of distinct CDR3 sequences, 38% appearing once. The PBMCs were taken from about 9.7 ml of fresh peripheral blood. This clonotype was detected ten times or more. Its antigen is as yet unknown.

The genes are TRBV4-1 and TRBJ2-7; 7 bases map to TRBD1. This clonotype originated in a man in his late teens or twenties with Graves' hyperthyroidism. Sequenced input: blood. The CDR3 reads CASSAGQVHEQYF. Here the CDR3 DNA reads TGCGCCAGCAGCGCCGGACAGGTCCACGAGCAGTACTTC.